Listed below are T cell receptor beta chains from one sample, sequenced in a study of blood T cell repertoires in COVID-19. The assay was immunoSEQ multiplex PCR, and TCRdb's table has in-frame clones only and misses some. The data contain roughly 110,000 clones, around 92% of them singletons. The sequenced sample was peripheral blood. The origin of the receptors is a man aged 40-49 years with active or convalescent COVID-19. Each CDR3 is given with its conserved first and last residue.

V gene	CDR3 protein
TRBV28	CASSFRDRRYGTGELFF
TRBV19	CASSIGGVTSNYGYTF
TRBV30	CAWSRQNSYEQYF
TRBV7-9	CASSLGLTGGLRDTEAFF
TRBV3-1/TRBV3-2	CASSPSPGELFF
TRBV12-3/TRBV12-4	CASSQQGGRGYTF
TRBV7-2	CASRRGRESGYTF
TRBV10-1	CASSGWLGAHRETQYF
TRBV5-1	CASSLGGYEQYF
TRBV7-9	CASSLVVGGQGRGYTF
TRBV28	CASSDSHGNTIYF
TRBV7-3	CASSLATSGNTDTQYF
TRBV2	CASSEWYQGGGNTIYF
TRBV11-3	CASSLVKTAEPGYTF
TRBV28	CASSSPPGQGSEKLFF
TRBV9	CASSVEKGGLAGWLSTTGELFF
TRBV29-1	CSVQYTGGRAGGIHEQYF
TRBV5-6	CASTRASGNTGELFF
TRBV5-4	CALTDTQSYEQYF
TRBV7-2	CASSRTTLAGGPGETQYF
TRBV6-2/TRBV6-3	CASSYSTRSAADPTGLWGLF
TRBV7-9	CASSPGERAFF
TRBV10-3	CAISPPGLGYNEQFF
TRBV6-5	CASSSRSPLHF
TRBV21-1	CASNPRQGGSGELFF
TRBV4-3	CASSQELAGGQGGELFF
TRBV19	CASSLAGGGEQFF
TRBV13	CASSYWVAEGAAQETQYF
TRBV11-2	CASSSMRGRLGDYGYTF
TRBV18	CASSLGQGNQPQHF
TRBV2	CASSELTQNTAQYF
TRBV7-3	CASSLTADGGLGTEAFF
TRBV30	CAWSPTGGRGYTF
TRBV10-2	CASSQGRVNTEAFF
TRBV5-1	CASSLAGGYTEAFF
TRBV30	CAWSAGGPIASGNTIYF
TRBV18	CASSPPAQRRGDTQYF
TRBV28	CASSYPGLAGTLSSYNEQFF
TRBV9	CASSVDTGLEQYF
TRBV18	CASSPGQPTSSLAKNIQYF
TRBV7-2	CASSLFRGGSGNTIYF
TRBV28	CASTRPRGRGSSGTDTQYF
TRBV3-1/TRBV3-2	CASSHQRPEQFF
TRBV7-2	CASSLEGRGRYEQYF
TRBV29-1	CSVEGQGGQPQHF
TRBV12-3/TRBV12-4	CASSPRQQETQYF
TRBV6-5	CASRRDSSYNEQFF
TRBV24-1	CATSEFTGTGELFF
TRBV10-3	CAISGQPNSPLHF
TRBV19	CASSNGDQPQHF
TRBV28	CASSLTTSGSYEQFF
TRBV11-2	CASSLRGTLGYEQYF
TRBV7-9	CAIQGAMNTEAFF
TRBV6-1	CASSESGDSSYEQYF
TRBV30	CAWGLRELFF
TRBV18	CASSPQGTSRYEQYF